The clone carrying this T cell receptor (beta chain) occurred once. The antigen is not known. Peptide-pool stimulation followed by sequencing identified expanded antigen-specific CD4+ clonotypes in the ViraFEST assay. After roughly eleven days in culture, the CD4+ T cells were isolated. Two doses of either BNT162b2 or mRNA-1273 were given to each participant. This table comes from immunoSEQ multiplex PCR, and its TCRdb copy is limited to in-frame clones, with some not included. This sample carries just under 60,000 clones, roughly three quarters of them seen once, and the ten largest clones take 2%. The data were taken from a study of vaccination effects on CD4 cells after COVID-19. Germline V gene lookup returns CDR1 SGHRS and CDR2 YFSETQ. This CDR3 has 15 amino acids. V gave up 3 bases and J gave up 10 bases; unmatched junction bases: 11.

The sequencing used CD4+ T cells from PBMCs cultured with HCoV-OC43 spike peptides, collected after COVID-19 vaccination. The subset is: HCoV-OC43 spike overlapping peptide pool stimulation. The V gene is TRBV5-1, the J gene TRBJ2-3; 10 bases are shared with TRBD2. The TCR originated in a human donor who received a COVID-19 vaccine. CDR3 sequence: CASSSRVAGGPAQYF. The CDR3, as DNA: TGCGCCAGCAGCTCGAGGGTAGCGGGGGGCCCTGCGCAGTATTTT. Variable domain in full (rest from reference TRBV5-1 and TRBJ2-3): KAGVTQTPRYLIKTRGQQVTLSCSPISGHRSVSWYQQTPGQGLQFLFEYFSETQRNKGNFPGRFSGRQFSNSRSEMNVSTLELGDSALYLCASSSRVAGGPAQYFGPGTRLTVL.